This T cell receptor (beta chain) was sequenced during a study of T-cell reconstitution after alpha-beta-depleted transplantation in children. Ten or more counts support this clonotype. Molecular barcoding with unique molecular identifiers was used for the TCRbeta library. MiXCR, run by TCRdb on the PCR reads, gives a single entry per CDR3 protein. The sample has about 490,000 distinct CDR3 sequences; roughly 10% are singletons. CDR1 and CDR2 from the germline V gene are MNHEY and SMNVEV (reference sequence). CDR3 length equals 12 residues. Trimming shortened V by 8 bases and J by 8 bases, and 15 bases separated the two germline ends.

The receptor's source is a child between 2 and 9 years old with inherited bone marrow failure, due to receive a stem cell transplant. This chain links TRBV27 with TRBJ1-2; no clear D gene. Sequenced material: PBMCs, taken before TCRalphabeta/CD19-depleted stem cell transplant. CDR3 in DNA: TGTGCCAGCCTGGACCCCTTAAGAGGCTACACCTTC. Its protein product is CASLDPLRGYTF.